The 8 T cell receptor beta chains below all came from one sample that was sequenced in a study of OX40 agonist ivuxolimab in advanced cancers. Some clones are missing from TCRdb's copy, which holds only in-frame ones; the method was immunoSEQ multiplex PCR. This repertoire shows 70,000 or so clones, 85% to 90% found once; its top ten account for about 11%. The sample was CD4+ or CD8+ T cells sorted from blood, taken in a trial of the OX40 agonist ivuxolimab. These receptors all come from an adult with an advanced solid tumor such as melanoma, head and neck, liver or kidney cancer.

The J gene is TRBJ1-4, the V gene TRBV28; D gene uncertain. With 2 bases removed from V and 5 bases from J, the gap between germline ends came to 9 bases. The CDR3 extends over 14 amino acids. In germline, CDR1 is MDHEN, CDR2 SYDVKM. The CDR3 DNA sequence: TGTGCCAGCAGTTTAGAGGTGGGAAATGAAAAACTGTTTTTT. Protein sequence: CASSLEVGNEKLFF.

This sequence joins TRBV7-9 and TRBJ2-1; D may be TRBD2 (5 bases). V lost 2 bases and J lost 9, with 14 bases in between. The CDR3 loop spans 14 amino acids. In germline, CDR1 is SEHNR, CDR2 FQNEAQ (reference sequence). The CDR3 spells CASSLSRGLGEQFF. CDR3 bases: TGTGCCAGCAGCTTATCTCGGGGATTGGGTGAGCAGTTCTTC.

This clone was counted only a few times. The chain couples TRBV6-6 to TRBJ2-7, with 11 bases lining up with TRBD2. V gave up 4 bases and J gave up 5 bases; unmatched junction bases: 4. Germline V lookup: CDR1 MNHNY, CDR2 SVGAGI (reference sequence). The CDR3 is 14 residues long. The CDR3 sequence: CASSSRLAGNEQYF. CDR3 coding DNA: TGTGCCAGCAGTTCGAGACTAGCGGGGAACGAGCAGTACTTC.

The V call is TRBV5-4, the J call TRBJ2-5; 8 bases line up with TRBD1. The J segment lost 0 bases and the V segment lost 0 bases, leaving 1 base of the junction unmatched. This CDR3 is 15 amino acids long. Germline V gene sequence: CDR1 SGHNT, CDR2 YYREEE (reference sequence). CDR3 sequence reads: CASSLGTGYQETQYF. CDR3 coding DNA: TGTGCCAGCAGCTTGGGGACAGGGTACCAAGAGACCCAGTACTTC.

As regards this clone: This same CDR3 is encoded by further DNA sequences in the sample. The chain has TRBV29-1 and TRBJ2-5, with 9 bases lining up with TRBD1. CDR1 is SQVTM, CDR2 ANQGSEA, per germline. J lost 5 bases, V lost 6 bases, and 4 bases had no gene match. There are 12 residues in the CDR3. CDR3 in DNA: TGCAGCGTAGACAGGGGGAGGGAGACCCAGTACTTC. It encodes CSVDRGRETQYF.

The chain couples TRBV27 to TRBJ2-1; the match to TRBD2 covers 8 bases. V lost 7 bases to trimming and J lost 9 bases; unmatched junction nucleotides: 14. CDR3 length: 15 amino acids. The germline gives CDR1 MNHEY, CDR2 SMNVEV (reference sequence). CDR3 amino acids: CASTPGPGGRGEQFF. As DNA, the CDR3 is TGTGCCAGCACCCCGGGGCCGGGGGGGCGGGGTGAGCAGTTCTTC.

The chain has TRBV20-1 and TRBJ1-5; D not certain. The V end was cut by 6 bases, the J end by 10 bases, with 13 bases between. Germline values: CDR1 DFQATT, CDR2 SNEGSKA (reference sequence). The CDR3 covers 11 residues. This CDR3 reads CSAGRGGPQHF. The CDR3 bases are TGCAGTGCCGGACGGGGAGGACCCCAGCATTTT.

J is TRBJ2-6 and V is TRBV6-6; D call uncertain. Germline V gives CDR1 MNHNY, CDR2 SVGAGI (reference sequence). Between the trimmed V and J ends, which lost 6 bases and 0 bases, there was a span of 9 bases. CDR3 length: 15 amino acids. The CDR3 reads CASSLHASGANVLTF. The CDR3, as DNA: TGTGCCAGCAGCCTACATGCCTCTGGGGCCAACGTCCTGACTTTC.